The sequence of this TCR beta chain was determined in a study of breast tumors, draining lymph nodes, adjacent tissues. TCRdb fed the multiplex PCR reads into MiXCR, producing one record per CDR3 protein. This sample has approximately 60,000 distinct CDR3 sequences; 57% occur once, and the top ten carry 15% to 20%. Trimming stripped 3 bases from V and 6 bases from J, with 14 bases between. Germline CDR1 and CDR2: SGHTA and FQGNSA. The CDR3 loop spans 15 amino acids. This clonotype was obtained from a female donor with breast cancer. Some clones in this sample may be carry-over from other donors' samples. What was sequenced was breast tumor tissue. The rearrangement joins TRBV7-2 to TRBJ2-2; D may correspond to TRBD1 or TRBD2 (5 bases each). The CDR3 coding sequence is TGTGCCAGCAGCTTTCAGGGAAGCGGTCCCGGGGAGCTGTTTTTT. Translation gives CASSFQGSGPGELFF.